Described below is a single T cell receptor (beta chain) sequence and its context. The antigen is undetermined. The record originates from a study of CD8 T cells in ankylosing spondylitis. Study-wide points: There was a TCR beta motif, made of several highly homologous variants, that appeared characteristic of ankylosing spondylitis blood. Previously reported in reactive arthritis synovial fluid and blood were some of the motif variants. Disease-linked clones, CD8+, were relatively rare in peripheral blood. Reportedly, disease-linked clones are significantly enriched in ankylosing spondylitis patients' matched synovial fluid.

5'-RACE, quantitative and with molecular barcodes, yielded the TCR beta libraries. Each CDR3 protein is one row after TCRdb ran MiXCR on the 5' RACE reads. The data show about 800,000 distinct CDR3 sequences, roughly 12% seen once. V was cut by 3 bases and J by 5 bases, with 11 bases left in between. Germline assignment: CDR1 LGHNA and CDR2 YNFKEQ. The CDR3 runs to 14 residues. Source material: blood, either unsorted or a sorted T cell fraction (not recorded which). The rearrangement uses TRBV4-2 and TRBJ2-1; D unresolved. This sequence originates from a male donor with ankylosing spondylitis. CDR3 sequence reads: CASSQEPLDNEQFF. CDR3 bases: TGTGCCAGCAGCCAGGAACCTCTAGACAATGAGCAGTTCTTC.